The next 21 T cell receptor beta chains were all read from a single sample in a study of cytomegalovirus exposure and HLA in healthy donors. PCR primers comprised 60 Vbeta and 13 Jbeta primers. TCRdb's copy holds only in-frame clones and misses some; the assay was immunoSEQ multiplex PCR. The sample has over 100,000 clones, about 9.4% seen once. The sample was PBMCs. The receptors were gathered from a man between 40 and 49 years old in good health and CMV-seropositive.

This chain links TRBV4-1 with TRBJ2-3; D is perhaps TRBD1 (5 bases). CDR1 and CDR2 from the germline V gene are MGHRA and YSYEKL. V gave up 2 bases and J gave up 4 bases, with 13 bases separating them. The CDR3 covers 15 residues. The CDR3 reads CASSQLAGIPDTQYF. The CDR3 bases are TGCGCCAGCAGCCAATTAGCAGGGATCCCAGATACGCAGTATTTT.

The chain uses TRBV23-1 and TRBJ2-7, with 9 bases aligning to TRBD1. TRBV23-1 is labeled an ORF, and its function is uncertain. V lost 7 bases to trimming and J lost 3 bases; unmatched junction nucleotides: 10. The CDR3 is 15 amino acids. CDR3: CASTHRGRGIYEQYF. The CDR3 DNA reads TGCGCCAGCACCCACAGGGGGCGCGGAATCTACGAGCAGTACTTC.

This clone was counted between two and nine times. V and J are TRBV5-5 and TRBJ2-5, with 7 bases lining up with TRBD1. The CDR3 consists of 16 residues. Germline V CDR1 and CDR2: SGHKS, YYEKEE (reference sequence). The ends lost 0 bases at V and 5 bases at J; junction bases unmatched: 10. Here the CDR3 reads CASSLDQTGYRETQYF. CDR3 coding DNA: TGTGCCAGCAGCTTGGATCAGACAGGGTATCGGGAGACCCAGTACTTC.

A remark on this clone: Other DNA sequences from this sample encode an identical CDR3 as well. The chain recombines TRBV2 with TRBJ2-1; TRBD2 matches at 10 bases. CDR3 size: 15 residues. The V gene end was trimmed by 6 bases and the J gene end by 0 bases; junction bases not matched to a gene: 2. Per the germline V gene, CDR1 is SNHLY and CDR2 is FYNNEI. CDR3 DNA sequence: TGTGCCAGCAGCGTAGCGGGAGGCTCCTACAATGAGCAGTTCTTC. This codes for CASSVAGGSYNEQFF.

This chain uses TRBV6-5 with TRBJ2-1; unclear D gene. The CDR3 spans 14 residues. Germline-derived CDR1 and CDR2 are MNHEY and SVGAGI. V lost 0 bases, J lost 3 bases, and 6 bases lay in between. The CDR3 DNA reads TGTGCCAGCAGTTACTCGGCAGACTACAATGAGCAGTTCTTC. Encoded protein: CASSYSADYNEQFF.

This clone was detected a few times. The chain links TRBV9 to TRBJ2-1; TRBD2 is a possible D gene (5 bases). Per the germline V gene, CDR1 is SGDLS and CDR2 is YYNGEE. With 1 base removed from V and 12 bases from J, the gap between germline ends came to 20 bases. This CDR3 is 15 amino acids long. The CDR3 DNA follows: TGTGCCAGCAGCGTAAACATAGCGCCCAATGTTTGGCAGTTCTTC. It is translated as CASSVNIAPNVWQFF.

This sequence joins TRBV5-1 and TRBJ1-1; 7 nucleotides agree with TRBD1. The CDR3 loop spans 15 amino acids. V dropped 3 bases and J dropped 3; count of bases not matched to a gene: 8. The germline V gene has CDR1 SGHRS and CDR2 YFSETQ. DNA for the CDR3: TGCGCCAGCAGCTCCGGGGGACAGAGCTACACTGAAGCTTTCTTT. This gives the protein CASSSGGQSYTEAFF.

The rearrangement links TRBV27 to TRBJ1-5; 9 nucleotides match TRBD1. This CDR3 contains 15 residues. The ends lost 5 bases at V and 3 bases at J; junction bases unmatched: 5. Germline V gene data show CDR1 as MNHEY and CDR2 as SMNVEV (reference sequence). The CDR3 coding sequence is TGTGCCAGCAGTGGACAGGGGTCGGACAATCAGCCCCAGCATTTT. As protein: CASSGQGSDNQPQHF.

This clone was counted a few times. The V and J genes are TRBV7-2 and TRBJ2-3; the match to TRBD2 covers 7 bases. CDR3 size: 13 residues. Trimming cost V 8 bases and J 5 bases; bases outside gene matches: 7. Germline loops: CDR1 SGHTA, CDR2 FQGNSA. The CDR3 reads CASGGASGDTQYF. In DNA, the CDR3 is TGTGCCAGCGGCGGGGCTAGCGGAGATACGCAGTATTTT. The full variable domain, rest sourced from reference TRBV7-2 and TRBJ2-3, is GAGVSQSPSNKVTEKGKDVELRCDPISGHTALYWYRQSLGQGLEFLIYFQGNSAPDKSGLPSDRFSAERTGGSVSTLTIQRTQQEDSAVYLCASGGASGDTQYFGPGTRLTVL.

The rearrangement links TRBV6-1 to TRBJ2-5; 10 bases fit TRBD1. CDR3 length: 14 amino acids. V was clipped by 10 bases and J by 5 bases; unmatched bases: 10. Germline CDR1 is MNHNS and CDR2 is SASEGT. In DNA form, the CDR3 reads TGTGCCACCTGGGACAGGGGAGTCGGGGAGACCCAGTACTTC. Its protein is CATWDRGVGETQYF.

The rearrangement joins TRBV7-9 to TRBJ2-1; 7 positions agree with TRBD2. V trimming: 5 bases; J trimming: 12 bases; junction bases outside the gene matches: 10. The CDR3 has 13 amino acids. Germline loops: CDR1 SEHNR, CDR2 FQNEAQ (reference sequence). The CDR3 DNA sequence: TGTGCCAGCAGCCCCGGGACTAAGAAGGGGCAGTTCTTC. As protein: CASSPGTKKGQFF. Full variable domain (outside the CDR3, taken from reference TRBV7-9 and TRBJ2-1): DTGVSQNPRHKITKRGQNVTFRCDPISEHNRLYWYRQTLGQGPEFLTYFQNEAQLEKSRLLSDRFSAERPKGSFSTLEIQRTEQGDSAMYLCASSPGTKKGQFFGPGTRLTVL.

Only a few counts were recorded for this clone. The rearrangement joins TRBV7-2 to TRBJ2-3; D not resolved. Trimming removed 8 bases at V and 3 bases at J, with 15 bases between. In germline, CDR1 is SGHTA, CDR2 FQGNSA. CDR3 size: 14 residues. The CDR3 protein is CASPADVGTDTQYF. The CDR3 nucleotides read TGTGCCAGCCCTGCGGATGTCGGAACAGATACGCAGTATTTT.

A few counts support this clone. The CDR3 does not end in the conserved phenylalanine or tryptophan, so this is likely a read error. The V call is TRBV7-9, the J call TRBJ1-1; TRBD1 is a possible D gene (6 bases). The CDR3 consists of 16 residues. Germline V gene sequence: CDR1 SEHNR, CDR2 FQNEAQ (reference sequence). Trimming shortened V by 2 bases and J by 3 bases, and 16 bases separated the two germline ends. The CDR3 loop is CASSLSTGSRDTEAFV. For the CDR3, the DNA is TGTGCCAGCAGCTTATCGACAGGATCTAGGGACACTGAAGCTTTCGTT.

This clone has more than one count but fewer than ten. The CDR3 loop reads CASSFGQGISYEQYF. The CDR3 bases are TGTGCCAGCAGTTTTGGACAGGGGATCTCCTACGAGCAGTACTTC. J is TRBJ2-7 and V is TRBV28; 9 bases map to TRBD1. Looked up from germline, CDR1 is MDHEN and CDR2 is SYDVKM. The V gene end was trimmed by 3 bases and the J gene end by 0 bases; junction bases not matched to a gene: 3. This CDR3 contains 15 residues.

This clone was seen a few times. This rearrangement joins TRBV4-1 to TRBJ2-5, with TRBD2 matching over 12 bases. The J call is in doubt because the DNA end fits TRBJ2-7 better. The CDR3 covers 17 residues. Germline CDR1 is MGHRA and CDR2 is YSYEKL. DNA of the CDR3: TGCGCCAGCAGCCGGGGGGGACTAGCGGGCCTTGGAGACGAGCAGTACTTC. The encoded protein is CASSRGGLAGLGDEQYF.

This clone was found a few times. The chain joins TRBV6-1 to TRBJ2-7; D possibly corresponds to TRBD2 (5 bases). The CDR3 runs 15 residues. Germline CDR1 MNHNS, CDR2 SASEGT. V shed 3 bases and J shed 2 bases, with 14 bases lying between them. The CDR3 nucleotides read TGTGCCAGCAGTGAGTGGCGGACGGGGACCTACGAGCAGTACTTC. Its protein is CASSEWRTGTYEQYF.

The rearrangement uses TRBV4-1 and TRBJ2-5; 9 bases line up with TRBD1. V shed 2 bases and J 5 bases; nucleotides not matched to a gene: 6. Germline V gives CDR1 MGHRA, CDR2 YSYEKL. The CDR3 loop spans 15 amino acids. As DNA, the CDR3 is TGCGCCAGCAGCCAAATCTGGGACAGGGAGGAGACCCAGTACTTC. Translating it yields CASSQIWDREETQYF.

This clone has a handful of counts. This chain connects TRBV29-1 to TRBJ2-3; a weak D match, TRBD2 (5 bases). This CDR3 contains 14 residues. The germline V gene encodes CDR1 SQVTM and CDR2 ANQGSEA. V lost 4 bases and J 1 base, leaving 12 bases between the germline ends. The CDR3 sequence is CSVARGWGTDTQYF. The CDR3 DNA follows: TGCAGCGTTGCCCGGGGATGGGGCACAGATACGCAGTATTTT.

This sequence joins TRBV6-5 and TRBJ2-7, with D perhaps TRBD1 (5 bases). The CDR3 has 14 residues. The ends were cut back, 6 bases at V and 4 bases at J, with 16 bases in the middle. The germline gives CDR1 MNHEY, CDR2 SVGAGI. The CDR3 loop reads CASRRQNLDYEQYF. The CDR3 DNA reads as TGTGCCAGCAGACGACAGAATCTCGATTACGAGCAGTACTTC.

The CDR3 sequence: CASSFPLAGGPGEQFF. DNA for the CDR3: TGTGCCAGCAGCTTCCCACTAGCGGGAGGGCCGGGTGAGCAGTTCTTC. The V and J genes are TRBV11-2 and TRBJ2-1; 13 bases align to TRBD2. In germline, CDR1 is SGHAT, CDR2 FQNNGV. This CDR3 is 16 amino acids long. The J segment lost 9 bases and the V segment lost 3 bases, leaving 8 bases of the junction unmatched. Using reference TRBV11-2 and TRBJ2-1 for the parts outside the CDR3, the full variable domain is EAGVAQSPRYKIIEKRQSVAFWCNPISGHATLYWYQQILGQGPKLLIQFQNNGVVDDSQLPKDRFSAERLKGVDSTLKIQPAKLEDSAVYLCASSFPLAGGPGEQFFGPGTRLTVL.

The V and J genes are TRBV4-2 and TRBJ2-7; TRBD1 matches 7 bases. Germline CDR1 reads LGHNA; CDR2 reads YNFKEQ. V gave up 1 base and J gave up 2 bases; unmatched junction bases: 5. The CDR3 totals 15 residues. The CDR3 region has the DNA TGTGCCAGCAGCCAAGCCCAGGGGGACGCCTACGAGCAGTACTTC. It encodes CASSQAQGDAYEQYF.